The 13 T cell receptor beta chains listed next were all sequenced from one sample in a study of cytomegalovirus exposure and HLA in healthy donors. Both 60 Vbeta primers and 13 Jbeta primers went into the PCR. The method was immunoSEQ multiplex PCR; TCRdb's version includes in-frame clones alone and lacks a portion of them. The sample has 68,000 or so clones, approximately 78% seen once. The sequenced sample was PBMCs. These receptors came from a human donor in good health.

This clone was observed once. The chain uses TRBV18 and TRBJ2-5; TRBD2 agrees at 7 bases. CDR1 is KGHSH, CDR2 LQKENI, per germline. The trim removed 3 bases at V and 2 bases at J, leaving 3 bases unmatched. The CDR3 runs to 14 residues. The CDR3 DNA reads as TGTGCCAGCTCACCGACGGGGGGACAAGAGACCCAGTACTTC. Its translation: CASSPTGGQETQYF.

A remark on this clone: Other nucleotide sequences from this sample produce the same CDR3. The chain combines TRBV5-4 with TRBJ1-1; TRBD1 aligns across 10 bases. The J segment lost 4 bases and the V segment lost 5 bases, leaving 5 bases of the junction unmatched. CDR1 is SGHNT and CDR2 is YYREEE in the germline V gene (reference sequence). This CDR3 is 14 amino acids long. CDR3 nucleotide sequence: TGTGCCAGCAGTTGGGACAGGGGTGGCACTGAAGCTTTCTTT. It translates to CASSWDRGGTEAFF.

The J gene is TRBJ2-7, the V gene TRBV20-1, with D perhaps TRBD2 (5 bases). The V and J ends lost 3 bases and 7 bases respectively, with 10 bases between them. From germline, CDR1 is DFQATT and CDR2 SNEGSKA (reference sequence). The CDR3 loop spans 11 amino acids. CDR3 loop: CSASERQEQYF. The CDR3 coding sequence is TGCAGTGCTAGCGAGCGGCAGGAGCAGTACTTC.

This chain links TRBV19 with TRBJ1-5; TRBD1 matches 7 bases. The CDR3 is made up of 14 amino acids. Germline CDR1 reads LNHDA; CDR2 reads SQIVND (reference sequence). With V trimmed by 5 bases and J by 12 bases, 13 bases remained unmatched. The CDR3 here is CASSPQGDSLHQHF. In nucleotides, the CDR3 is TGTGCCAGTAGTCCCCAGGGGGACAGCCTGCACCAGCATTTT.

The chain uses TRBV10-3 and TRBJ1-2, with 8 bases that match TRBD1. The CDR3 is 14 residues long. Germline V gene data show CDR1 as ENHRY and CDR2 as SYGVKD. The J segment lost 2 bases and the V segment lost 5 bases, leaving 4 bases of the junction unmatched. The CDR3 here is CAISPGGENYGYTF. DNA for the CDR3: TGTGCCATCAGTCCAGGGGGCGAGAACTATGGCTACACCTTC.

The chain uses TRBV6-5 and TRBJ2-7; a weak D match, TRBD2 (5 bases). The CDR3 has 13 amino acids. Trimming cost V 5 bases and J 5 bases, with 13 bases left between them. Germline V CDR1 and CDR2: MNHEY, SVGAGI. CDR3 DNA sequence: TGTGCCAGCAGTCTAGCTTCTGGCCACGAGCAGTACTTC. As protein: CASSLASGHEQYF.

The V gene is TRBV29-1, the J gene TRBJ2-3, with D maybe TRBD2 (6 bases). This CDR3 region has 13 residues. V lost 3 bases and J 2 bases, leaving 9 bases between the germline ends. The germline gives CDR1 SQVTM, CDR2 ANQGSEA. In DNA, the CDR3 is TGCAGCGTTGATAGGGACTCCACAGATACGCAGTATTTT. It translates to CSVDRDSTDTQYF.

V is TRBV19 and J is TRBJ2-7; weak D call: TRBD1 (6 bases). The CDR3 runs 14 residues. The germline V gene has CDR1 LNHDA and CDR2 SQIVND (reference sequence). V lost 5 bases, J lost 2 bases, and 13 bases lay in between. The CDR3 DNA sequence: TGTGCCAGTAGTTTGAGACAGGACGCCTACGAGCAGTACTTC. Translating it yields CASSLRQDAYEQYF.

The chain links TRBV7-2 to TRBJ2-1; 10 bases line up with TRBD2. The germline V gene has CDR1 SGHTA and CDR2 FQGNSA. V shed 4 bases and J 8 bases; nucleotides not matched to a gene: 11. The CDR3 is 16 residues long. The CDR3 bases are TGTGCCAGCAGCTCCAACCCAGCGGGGGGGCCCTATGAGCAGTTCTTC. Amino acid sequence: CASSSNPAGGPYEQFF.

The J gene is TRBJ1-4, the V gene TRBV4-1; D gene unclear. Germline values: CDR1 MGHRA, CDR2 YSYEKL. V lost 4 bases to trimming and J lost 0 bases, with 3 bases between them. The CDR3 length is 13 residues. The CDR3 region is CASSLTTNEKLFF. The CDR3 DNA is TGCGCCAGCAGCCTCACAACTAATGAAAAACTGTTTTTT.

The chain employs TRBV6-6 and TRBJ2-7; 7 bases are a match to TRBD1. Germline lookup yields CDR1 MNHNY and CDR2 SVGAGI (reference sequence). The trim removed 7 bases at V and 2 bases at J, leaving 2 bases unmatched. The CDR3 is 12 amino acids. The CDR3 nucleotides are TGTGCCAGCACAGACAGGGCCTACGAGCAGTACTTC. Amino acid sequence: CASTDRAYEQYF.

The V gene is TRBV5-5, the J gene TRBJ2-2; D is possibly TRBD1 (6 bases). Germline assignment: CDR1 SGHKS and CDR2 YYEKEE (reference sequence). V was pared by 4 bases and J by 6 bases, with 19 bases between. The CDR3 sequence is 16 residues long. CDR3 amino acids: CASSLGAGVSAGELFF. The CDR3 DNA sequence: TGTGCCAGCAGCCTTGGAGCAGGGGTTTCGGCCGGGGAGCTGTTTTTT.

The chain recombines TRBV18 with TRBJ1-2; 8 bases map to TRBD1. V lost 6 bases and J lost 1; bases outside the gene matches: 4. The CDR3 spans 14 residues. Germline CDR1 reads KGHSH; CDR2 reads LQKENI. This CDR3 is CASSQGANNYGYTF. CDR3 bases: TGTGCCAGCTCTCAGGGGGCGAATAACTATGGCTACACCTTC.